This entry describes one T cell receptor beta chain. This clonotype was picked up a small number of times. Its antigen remains unidentified. No base qualities exist here, and no much larger clone lies one base off it. Trimming takes 0 bases from V and 2 bases from J, and the germline ends sit 11 bases apart. There are 15 amino acids in the CDR3, from cysteine to phenylalanine inclusive. Only CDR3 DNA is held: 45 bases, read in frame from base 1. The germline V gene (reference sequence) supplies CDR1 LNHNV and CDR2 YYDKDF. Taken with the paper, the label for time point translates to: newly diagnosed GD, antithyroid drugs for less than 3 months. For both TCR sequencing and RNA sequencing, RNA was extracted from PBMCs in TRIzol. Graves' disease was diagnosed according to American Thyroid Association guidelines. The patients came from an endocrinology department in Xi'an, China. From each patient, approximately 9 milliliters of peripheral blood was collected into an EDTA anticoagulant tube. PBMCs were isolated by Ficoll Paque Plus density gradient separation without further T cell sorting. An Agilent 2100 Bioanalyzer and agarose gel were used to check RNA quality, while a NanoDrop 2000 measured RNA concentration.

This sample stems from a study of regulatory T cells in long-lasting Graves disease (dated by TCRdb to the early 2020s). Looking at the study overall: Antithyroid drugs had been taken for less than 3 months by newly diagnosed Graves' disease patients. A total of around 35 samples underwent TCR sequencing, from about 13 patients with persistent Graves' disease and approximately 20 patients with newly diagnosed Graves' disease. Peripheral blood TCR sequencing and RNA sequencing compared persistent Graves' disease patients with newly diagnosed Graves' disease patients. The study was conducted in China and was registered as a clinical trial. Summary of the overall study and its limitations: Sequencing and analysis were restricted to the TCR beta chain. As a limitation, the authors acknowledged that the small sample size may reduce accuracy. Patients with persistent disease shared more public clonotypes (about 2,500) than newly diagnosed patients did (966). Because the primary lesion, thyroid tissue, could not be accessed, the study looked at peripheral blood alone. Persistent disease showed preferential use of TRBV28, TRBJ1-2 and TRBJ2-5, whereas newly diagnosed disease favored TRBV20-1 and TRBJ2-1. Persistent Graves' disease patients showed lower TCR Shannon entropy and fewer highly expanded clones than newly diagnosed patients, suggesting clonal expansion.

The receptor library was made with multiplex PCR. Instrument used: Illumina HiSeq 4000. CDR3 regions were amplified by Arm-PCR with iRepertoire HTBI primers to construct TCR beta libraries. Gel purification was performed on PCR products prior to sequencing. The paper's processing steps were these. Gene usage analysis of CDR3 amino acid clonotypes used the 62 TRBV and around 14 TRBJ segments found across samples. COPE and FqMerger were used to merge filtered high-quality paired reads into contigs. Contigs were aligned with BLAST to IMGT TRBV, TRBD and TRBJ reference genes, and CDR3 was defined per IMGT. Clonotypes above 0.1% frequency were classified as highly expanded clones. Repertoire diversity was measured by Shannon entropy, and V-J evenness by the Gini coefficient. A clonotype was considered public if more than one individual shared it. TCRdb trimmed the raw reads at Q25, called clones with MiXCR and kept productive beta chains. Rows are unified per CDR3 protein, each entry keeping the most common DNA and genes. The authors' filters were not applied to this entry. The sample table shows about 540,000 distinct CDR3 sequences, and approximately 12% are seen once. The ten largest clones represent 8% to 10% of the sample.

This same sample was also part of a study on T cells in Graves' hyperthyroidism and ophthalmopathy. Per the second study: A patient counted as having stable Graves' hyperthyroidism if no progression to ophthalmopathy occurred over 18 months of follow-up. Hyperthyroidism patients were newly diagnosed, had a disease duration of under 2 months, and were aged 18 to 65 years. The study excluded patients with uncontrolled infections, other autoimmune diseases, pregnancy or lactation. Diagnoses were based on clinical symptoms, serum thyroxine and TRAb, thyroid ultrasound and orbital computed tomography. A first-round RT-PCR of the TCR CDR3 used the HTBI primer set with the Qiagen OneStep RT-PCR kit. Most expanded thyroid clonotypes (frequency above 0.001) were also detected in blood, a finding suggesting that blood repertoires may reflect thyroid immune responses. A 13 V-J signature model separated ophthalmopathy from stable hyperthyroidism, with about 90% sensitivity and 81% to 83% specificity in cross-validation and 80%/75% in testing. During validation, the model predicted progression to ophthalmopathy a median of roughly 7.1 months ahead of onset, with 70.59% sensitivity and around 72% specificity. A discovery cohort of fewer than 110 patients, roughly 45 with Graves' ophthalmopathy and approximately 60 with stable Graves' hyperthyroidism, was used to find distinguishing TCR V-J signatures. Prospective prediction of ophthalmopathy was tested in an independent validation cohort of 18 to 20 hyperthyroidism patients and some 17 patients who later progressed to ophthalmopathy. The roughly 90 discovery patients were divided at random into training and test sets in a 7:3 ratio. In addition, the study compared T-cell repertoires in thyroid tissue and in blood from several Graves' hyperthyroidism patients. Once sampling was done, hyperthyroidism patients were given methimazole at a starting dose of 30 mg daily, whereas ophthalmopathy patients were given high-dose intravenous methylprednisolone. Libraries were constructed in a second round of multiplex PCR, after which size selection and purification were performed. The libraries were sequenced on an Illumina HiSeq2000 using paired-end 100 bp reads. SOAPnuke was used to process the raw data, with reads discarded if the reads contained adapters or uncalled bases, had a mean Phred below 15, or lacked an exact constant-primer or identifier match. COPE v1.2.5 was used to merge the high-quality paired reads, and each unique nucleotide sequence was defined as a clonotype. MiTCR v1.1 was used to align clonotypes to the IMGT TRBV, TRBD and TRBJ reference segments. The analysis included only V-J combinations with a frequency above 0.0001, which together covered 99% to 99.2% of the repertoires. The TCS score was defined as the ratio of F50 (clonal expansion) to E x V (chaos), calculated using BLOSUM62-based TCRdist between CDR3 peptides within each V-J. Welch's t-statistics and random forest reduced some 510 V-J features to 10 to 15, which were used in a naive Bayes classifier (R e1071). No statistical method was used to set the sample size in advance, and investigators knew the group allocation. TCR Vbeta CDR3 sequencing of 120 to 150 peripheral blood samples (roughly 43 ophthalmopathy, 70 to 85 hyperthyroidism and around 17 progressor patients) is reported in the paper.

Source: peripheral blood mononuclear cells (PBMCs), taken at new diagnosis, from a patient treated with antithyroid drugs. The chain uses TRBV15 and TRBJ2-7, and TRBD1 may be the D gene, going by 5 matching bases. This clonotype was obtained from a man aged 25-45 years with Graves disease. Donor details come from another sample of the same person, matched by shared clones. The CDR3 region has the sequence CATSRDQGTPYEQYF. The sequence in DNA is TGTGCCACCAGCAGAGATCAGGGAACACCCTACGAGCAGTACTTC. The CDR3 plus the reference TRBV15 and TRBJ2-7 genes for the other parts give the full variable domain: DAMVIQNPRYQVTQFGKPVTLSCSQTLNHNVMYWYQQKSSQAPKLLFHYYDKDFNNEADTPDNFQSRRPNTSFCFLDIRSPGLGDTAMYLCATSRDQGTPYEQYFGPGTRLTVT.